The 20 T cell receptor beta chains given below trace back to one sample, sequenced in a study of Ad26.COV2.S vaccination and SARS-CoV-2 variants. Only in-frame clones appear in the TCRdb table, and some are missing; sequencing was by immunoSEQ multiplex PCR. The sample holds a few hundred thousand clones, about 90% seen once. Treatment here: 15 to 20 received Ad26.COV2.S at low or high dose, single or two shots; about 5 received placebo; per-sample allocation not given. Day 63 after the first vaccine or placebo injection was the time point for sampling. The sequenced sample was peripheral blood, obtained in a trial of Ad26.COV2.S vaccine versus placebo. The receptors shown here come from a person between 18 and 60 years old who received the Ad26.COV2.S COVID-19 vaccine or a placebo.

This sequence joins TRBV5-1 and TRBJ2-3; D not resolved. Germline V gives CDR1 SGHRS, CDR2 YFSETQ. V lost 4 bases and J 0 bases, leaving 12 bases between the germline ends. The CDR3 has 15 amino acids. DNA for the CDR3: TGCGCCAGCAGCCTTTTACAATCTAGCACAGATACGCAGTATTTT. It translates to CASSLLQSSTDTQYF. Based on the CDR3 plus reference TRBV5-1 and TRBJ2-3, the full variable domain is KAGVTQTPRYLIKTRGQQVTLSCSPISGHRSVSWYQQTPGQGLQFLFEYFSETQRNKGNFPGRFSGRQFSNSRSEMNVSTLELGDSALYLCASSLLQSSTDTQYFGPGTRLTVL.

Notes on this clone: At one boundary the junction diverges from the germline segment, which might be a read error. Other DNA sequences in the sample encode the same CDR3. The V and J genes are TRBV4-3 and TRBJ1-3; D ambiguous. Germline lookup yields CDR1 LGHNA and CDR2 YSLEER. The CDR3 spans 16 residues. The CDR3 nucleotides are TGCGCCAGCAGTCAAGATTTATGGCACTCTGGAAACACCATATATTTT. Residues: CASSQDLWHSGNTIYF.

This chain uses TRBV10-3 with TRBJ1-6; D not resolved. This CDR3 is 12 amino acids long. V lost 2 bases, J lost 9 bases, and 5 bases lay in between. Germline values: CDR1 ENHRY, CDR2 SYGVKD. CDR3: CAISEDASPLHF. CDR3 nucleotides: TGTGCCATCAGTGAGGACGCTTCACCCCTCCACTTT.

The rearrangement links TRBV7-9 to TRBJ1-5, with 7 bases that match TRBD1. V was clipped by 5 bases and J by 5 bases; unmatched bases: 12. The germline gives CDR1 SEHNR, CDR2 FQNEAQ (reference sequence). The CDR3 is 16 residues long. The CDR3 spells CASSRGDKGADQPQHF. The CDR3 nucleotides read TGTGCCAGCAGCAGGGGTGACAAGGGGGCCGATCAGCCCCAGCATTTT.

CDR3 loop: CASSQKGQGGHEQYF. In DNA, the CDR3 is TGTGCCAGCAGCCAAAAAGGCCAGGGAGGACACGAGCAGTACTTC. V gene TRBV14 combines with J gene TRBJ2-7, with D possibly being TRBD2 (6 bases). V was shortened by 2 bases and J by 5 bases, with 16 bases between the two germline ends. The CDR3 runs to 15 residues. The germline CDR1 and CDR2 sequences are SGHDN and FVKESK.

In its sample, this clone was seen once. The chain combines TRBV2 with TRBJ2-5, with TRBD2 identical over 11 bases. The CDR3 runs 17 residues. Germline CDR1 is SNHLY and CDR2 is FYNNEI. V trimming: 7 bases; J trimming: 1 base; junction bases outside the gene matches: 11. CDR3 nucleotides: TGTGCCAGCAACGAGGATATAGCGGGAGGGGTCCAAGAGACCCAGTACTTC. As protein: CASNEDIAGGVQETQYF.

V and J are TRBV6-5 and TRBJ2-1; D unclear. This CDR3 is built from 11 residues. V lost 8 bases, J lost 6 bases, and 8 bases lay in between. In germline, CDR1 is MNHEY, CDR2 SVGAGI. Here the CDR3 reads CASSNSNEQFF. Here the CDR3 DNA reads TGTGCCAGCTCCAATAGCAATGAGCAGTTCTTC.

This clone was picked up a small number of times. This rearrangement joins TRBV19 to TRBJ1-2, with 10 positions matching TRBD1. J was trimmed by 3 bases and V by 8 bases; bases with no gene match: 3. The germline gives CDR1 LNHDA, CDR2 SQIVND (reference sequence). The CDR3 consists of 13 residues. CDR3 in DNA: TGTGCCAGTCGGGACAGGGGCCACTATGGCTACACCTTC. This sequence encodes CASRDRGHYGYTF.

The CDR3 region has the DNA TGTGCCAGCAGCTTGGATGGGGTAAATGAGCAGTTCTTC. It is translated as CASSLDGVNEQFF. The V call is TRBV7-3, the J call TRBJ2-1; D remains unclear. This CDR3 is built from 13 residues. Trimming stripped 3 bases from V and 7 bases from J, with 10 bases between. From germline, CDR1 is SGHTA and CDR2 FQGTGA.

This clone occurred a few times. The V and J genes are TRBV3-1 (or the pseudogene TRBV3-2) and TRBJ1-4; D call uncertain. Germline CDR1 is LGHDT and CDR2 is YNNKEL (reference sequence). V was shortened by 0 bases and J by 3 bases, with 11 bases between the two germline ends. This CDR3 is built from 16 residues. The CDR3 here is CASSQDRTKANEKLFF. The DNA for the CDR3 is TGTGCCAGCAGCCAAGACAGGACTAAGGCTAATGAAAAACTGTTTTTT.

J is TRBJ2-5 and V is TRBV3-1 (or the pseudogene TRBV3-2); TRBD2 agrees at 9 bases. The germline CDR1 and CDR2 sequences are LGHDT and YNNKEL (reference sequence). The CDR3 is made up of 16 amino acids. Trimming cost V 1 base and J 5 bases; bases outside gene matches: 8. The CDR3 spells CASSQAASGKRETQYF. The CDR3 DNA reads TGTGCCAGCAGCCAAGCGGCTAGCGGGAAGCGGGAGACCCAGTACTTC.

V gene TRBV6-2 or TRBV6-3 combines with J gene TRBJ1-1; TRBD1 agrees at 8 bases. V trimming: 5 bases; J trimming: 5 bases; junction bases outside the gene matches: 7. CDR3 length: 14 residues. CDR1 MNHEY and CDR2 SVGEGT come from the germline V gene. The DNA of the CDR3 is TGTGCCAGCAGTAGCCAGACAGGGGAGACTGAAGCTTTCTTT. Translation: CASSSQTGETEAFF.

The genes are TRBV20-1 and TRBJ2-7, with 12 bases that match TRBD2. CDR3 length: 14 amino acids. V dropped 3 bases and J dropped 7; count of bases not matched to a gene: 7. Germline V CDR1 and CDR2: DFQATT, SNEGSKA (reference sequence). The CDR3: CSASLAGGPREQYF. The CDR3 DNA follows: TGCAGTGCTAGTCTAGCGGGAGGGCCGAGGGAGCAGTACTTC.

In nucleotides, the CDR3 is TGCCGACCCAAGGGGGCGACTGAAGCTTTCTTT. This encodes CRPKGATEAFF. J is TRBJ1-1 and V is TRBV20-1; 7 bases match TRBD1. This CDR3 contains 11 residues. CDR1 and CDR2 from the germline V gene are DFQATT and SNEGSKA (reference sequence).

The chain employs TRBV28 and TRBJ2-1; no clear D. Germline V lookup: CDR1 MDHEN, CDR2 SYDVKM. The CDR3 runs to 11 residues. V dropped 7 bases and J dropped 8 bases, with 9 bases sitting between them. The CDR3 is CASMELHEQFF. The CDR3 coding sequence is TGTGCCAGCATGGAACTCCATGAGCAGTTCTTC.

The chain uses TRBV5-4 and TRBJ2-3, with TRBD2 as a possible D gene (6 bases). The germline V gene encodes CDR1 SGHNT and CDR2 YYREEE (reference sequence). V shed 0 bases and J shed 3 bases, with 11 bases lying between them. The CDR3 is made up of 15 amino acids. The CDR3 region is CASSLDGGTTDTQYF. The DNA of the CDR3 is TGTGCCAGCAGCTTGGATGGCGGGACTACAGATACGCAGTATTTT.

The gene calls are TRBV30 and TRBJ1-5; 12 bases fit TRBD1. CDR1 is GTSNPN, CDR2 SVGIG, per germline (reference sequence). The V gene end was trimmed by 0 bases and the J gene end by 5 bases; junction bases not matched to a gene: 8. CDR3 length equals 17 residues. CDR3 DNA: TGTGCCTGGAGTGTTTTTTGGGGACAGGGGGCCGATCAGCCCCAGCATTTT. Translated: CAWSVFWGQGADQPQHF.

The chain uses TRBV15 and TRBJ2-3; D is perhaps TRBD1 or TRBD2 (5 bases each). V was trimmed by 1 base and J by 0 bases, leaving 11 bases between them. Germline CDR1 is LNHNV and CDR2 is YYDKDF (reference sequence). CDR3 length: 16 residues. This chain's CDR3 is CATSRGQGASTDTQYF. Here the CDR3 DNA reads TGTGCCACCAGCAGAGGCCAGGGAGCTAGCACAGATACGCAGTATTTT.

This chain links TRBV19 with TRBJ1-2; D is unresolved. Germline assignment: CDR1 LNHDA and CDR2 SQIVND (reference sequence). V lost 0 bases and J 8 bases, leaving 19 bases between the germline ends. The CDR3 spans 16 residues. CDR3 protein: CASSIEFARSRVGYTF. The CDR3 DNA sequence: TGTGCCAGTAGTATAGAATTCGCCAGGAGCAGAGTAGGCTACACCTTC.

The V call is TRBV28, the J call TRBJ2-6, with no clear D. This CDR3 has 14 amino acids. Germline V gives CDR1 MDHEN, CDR2 SYDVKM. Trimming shortened V by 7 bases and J by 3 bases, and 10 bases separated the two germline ends. CDR3: CASNLPGGANVLTF. The DNA for the CDR3 is TGTGCCAGCAACCTCCCAGGTGGGGCCAACGTCCTGACTTTC.